This entry describes one T cell receptor (beta chain). Per the authors' pipeline: Estimates of nucleated cell counts were drawn from the amplification of reference gene primers. Sequencing used immunoSEQ multiplex PCR; TCRdb keeps in-frame clones, though not all of them. The DNA was the basis for D and trimming; V, J and clone size are from that table. The data contain around 250,000 clones, approximately 86% of them seen just once; the ten biggest clones take up 3.6%. The ends were cut back, 6 bases at V and 0 bases at J, with 8 bases in the middle. The CDR3 runs to 13 residues. CDR1 and CDR2 (germline): MNHEY, SMNVEV (reference sequence). The sample comes from a study of blood T cell repertoires in COVID-19. Overall study context: Samples representing acute and convalescent COVID-19 were sourced from the United States, Italy and Spain. PBMCs, B-cell-depleted T cells, or T cells provided the cDNA or gDNA that made up the material.

The chain uses TRBV27 and TRBJ1-1; unclear D gene. The sequenced sample was peripheral blood. This receptor was obtained from a young man with active or convalescent COVID-19. The CDR3 nucleotides read TGTGCCAGCAGCCCCACTATGAACACTGAAGCTTTCTTT. Protein sequence: CASSPTMNTEAFF.